This T cell receptor beta chain comes out of a study of cytomegalovirus exposure and HLA in healthy donors. Points from the study as a whole: Among the CMV-associated chains, a few were confirmed in vitro as specific for CMV antigens. Most sequenced TCRs were rare (though some public TCRs occurred in many donors). Diagnosis of cytomegalovirus status made by the classifier reportedly showed high specificity and sensitivity.

Germline CDR1 is SGHVS and CDR2 is FNYEAQ. V lost 7 bases and J 5 bases, leaving 17 bases between the germline ends. This CDR3 comprises 14 residues. Remarks on this clone: No antigen is known for it.

This PCR relied on a set of 60 Vbeta primers and 13 Jbeta primers. Sequenced by immunoSEQ multiplex PCR; TCRdb stores in-frame clones only, minus some. The repertoire consists of around 150,000 clones, with roughly 65% occurring once and the leading ten covering 4.7%. This receptor was identified in a man between 18 and 29 years old in good health and CMV-seropositive. The sequenced sample was PBMCs. The V and J genes are TRBV7-6 and TRBJ2-5; D gene ambiguous. The CDR3 coding sequence is TGTGCCAGCAAGCCTCAAGAGTCATCGGAGACCCAGTACTTC. Amino acid sequence: CASKPQESSETQYF.